The clone carrying this TCR beta chain has a handful of counts. Its antigen is unidentified. The data were taken from a study of early T cells in non-severe SARS-CoV-2 infection. Study context: RNA in bulk from unsorted whole blood was sequenced, and chains were unpaired. Regarding the study as a whole: Using VDJdb, the matching emphasized anti-spike CD8 responses while missing private and CD4 specificities.

The library protocol tagged individual cDNA molecules with unique molecular identifiers. TCRdb ran MiXCR on the 5' RACE reads and lists one entry per CDR3 protein. The sample shows 70,000 to 95,000 distinct CDR3 sequences, approximately 11% of them seen only once. The CDR3 consists of 16 residues. Germline CDR1 SGHNT, CDR2 YYREEE (reference sequence). Trimming removed 4 bases from V and 6 bases from J; junction bases left unmatched: 10. The chain has TRBV5-4 and TRBJ2-1, with TRBD2 matching 10 bases. Source material: whole blood. This TCR was sampled from an adult who was a healthcare worker with PCR-confirmed SARS-CoV-2 infection or an uninfected control (not recorded which). The CDR3 sequence: CASSHRTSGLFNEQFF. The CDR3 bases are TGTGCCAGCAGCCACAGGACTAGCGGACTTTTCAATGAGCAGTTCTTC.